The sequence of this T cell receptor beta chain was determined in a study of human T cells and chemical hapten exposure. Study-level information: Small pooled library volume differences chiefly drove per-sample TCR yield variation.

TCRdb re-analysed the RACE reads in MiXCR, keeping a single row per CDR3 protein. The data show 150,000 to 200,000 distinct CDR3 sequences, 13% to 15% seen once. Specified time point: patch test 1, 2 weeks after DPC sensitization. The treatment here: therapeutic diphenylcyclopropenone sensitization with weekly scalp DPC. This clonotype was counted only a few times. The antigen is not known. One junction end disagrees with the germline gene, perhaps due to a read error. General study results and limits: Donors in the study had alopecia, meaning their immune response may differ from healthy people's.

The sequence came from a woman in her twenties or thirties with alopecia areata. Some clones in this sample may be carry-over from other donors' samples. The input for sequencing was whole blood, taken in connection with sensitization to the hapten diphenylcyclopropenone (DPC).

CDR3 region: CVSSAKSDRNTEAFF. Written as DNA, the CDR3 is TGTGTCAGCAGCGCCAAATCGGACAGAAACACTGAAGCTTTCTTT. The chain combines TRBV6-1 with TRBJ1-1, with D possibly being TRBD1 (6 bases). This CDR3 spans 15 amino acids. CDR1 is MNHNS and CDR2 is SASEGT in the germline V gene.